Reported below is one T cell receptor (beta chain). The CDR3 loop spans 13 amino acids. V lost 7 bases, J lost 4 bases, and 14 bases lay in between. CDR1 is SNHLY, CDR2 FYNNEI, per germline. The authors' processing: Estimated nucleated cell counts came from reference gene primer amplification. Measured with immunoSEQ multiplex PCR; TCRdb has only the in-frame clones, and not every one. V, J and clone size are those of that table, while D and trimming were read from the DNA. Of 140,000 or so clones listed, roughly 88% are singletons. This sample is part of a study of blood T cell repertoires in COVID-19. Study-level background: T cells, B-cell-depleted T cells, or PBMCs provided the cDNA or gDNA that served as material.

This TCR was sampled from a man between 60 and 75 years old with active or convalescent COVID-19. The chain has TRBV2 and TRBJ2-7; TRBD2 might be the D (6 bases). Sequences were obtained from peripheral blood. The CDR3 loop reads CASNRRRVYEQYF. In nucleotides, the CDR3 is TGTGCCAGCAATAGGAGGAGGGTTTACGAGCAGTACTTC.